The present TCR beta chain was sequenced within a study of T cell repertoires in cytomegalovirus infection. With regard to this clonotype: The antigen is not known.

CDR3 length: 15 residues. Germline loops: CDR1 LNHDA, CDR2 SQIVND (reference sequence). The V end was cut by 8 bases, the J end by 0 bases, with 14 bases between. TCRdb re-derived calls from the reads in MiXCR, one entry per CDR3 protein. The sample lists about 85,000 distinct CDR3 sequences, 45% to 50% occurring once. Sequences were derived from CD8+ T cells from cultured PBMCs, sampled from culture after CMV antigen stimulation. This clonotype was obtained from a human donor in good health (CMV status not recorded). Some clones in this sample may be carry-over from other donors' samples. V gene TRBV19 combines with J gene TRBJ1-3; D not resolved. CDR3 residues: CASYGLPYSGNTIYF. CDR3 nucleotide sequence: TGTGCCAGTTACGGATTGCCGTACTCTGGAAACACCATATATTTT.